The 30 T cell receptor beta chains in this list originate from one sample, sequenced in a study of Graves' ophthalmopathy and Graves' hyperthyroidism. RNA served as the template for amplifying TCR beta CDR3 regions. First-round RT-PCR relied on HTBI primers, and a second-round multiplex PCR came next. TCRdb re-called the multiplex PCR reads through MiXCR, storing one row per CDR3 protein. The sample shows about 380,000 distinct CDR3 sequences, approximately 15% of them seen only once. The sequencing sample was made of peripheral blood. The receptor set was obtained from a woman younger than 30 with stable Graves' hyperthyroidism.

This clonotype was seen repeatedly, ten times or more. The CDR3 region has the DNA TGTGCCAGCAGCCTACCATCTACTAGGCTCCACTTT. Amino acids: CASSLPSTRLHF. This chain connects TRBV11-2 to TRBJ1-6; no clear D. CDR1 and CDR2 (germline): SGHAT, FQNNGV. V gave up 5 bases and J gave up 16 bases, with 15 bases separating them. The CDR3 has 12 amino acids.

This clonotype was detected many times. The gene calls are TRBV7-8 and TRBJ2-6; no definite D call. Trimming stripped 2 bases from V and 3 bases from J, with 5 bases between. This CDR3 spans 14 amino acids. CDR1 and CDR2 from the germline V gene are SGHVS and FQNEAQ. CDR3 sequence reads: CASSLFSGANVLTF. The CDR3 region has the DNA TGTGCCAGCAGCTTATTTAGTGGGGCCAACGTCCTGACTTTC.

In this sample, this clonotype turned up many times. V usage is TRBV9 and J usage is TRBJ1-1; no reliable D call. V was clipped by 2 bases and J by 0 bases, with 8 bases between them. The CDR3 covers 14 residues. From germline, CDR1 is SGDLS and CDR2 YYNGEE. The CDR3 spells CASSVAIMNTEAFF. The DNA for the CDR3 is TGTGCCAGCAGCGTGGCCATTATGAACACTGAAGCTTTCTTT.

This clonotype was found a few times. The junction does not match germline at one end; this may be a read error. V gene TRBV7-7 combines with J gene TRBJ2-5, with D tentatively TRBD2 (6 bases). This CDR3 has 15 residues. The V gene's germline CDR1 is SSHAT and CDR2 FNYEAQ (reference sequence). The DNA of the CDR3 is TGTGCTAGCAGCTTGCACGGGGGTGGCCAAGAGACCCAGTACTTC. Translation: CASSLHGGGQETQYF.

J is TRBJ1-3 and V is TRBV19, with D hard to call. V gave up 7 bases and J gave up 1 base, with 14 bases separating them. Looked up from germline, CDR1 is LNHDA and CDR2 is SQIVND (reference sequence). This CDR3 spans 15 amino acids. The CDR3 spells CASKEGLGSGNTIYF. As DNA, the CDR3 is TGTGCCAGTAAGGAAGGACTGGGATCTGGAAACACCATATATTTT.

This clonotype was picked up many times. The V gene is TRBV5-6, the J gene TRBJ2-7; 10 positions agree with TRBD1. The V gene's germline CDR1 is SGHDT and CDR2 YYEEEE. Trimming removed 3 bases from V and 0 bases from J; junction bases left unmatched: 3. This CDR3 is built from 15 residues. DNA for the CDR3: TGTGCCAGCAGCTCGGACAGGGGGGCCTCCTACGAGCAGTACTTC. Protein product: CASSSDRGASYEQYF.

The DNA for the CDR3 is TGTGCCAGCAGCTCAGGGGGGGGGTACACTGAAGCTTTCTTT. Amino acid sequence: CASSSGGGYTEAFF. V and J are TRBV27 and TRBJ1-1; 7 positions agree with TRBD1. Looked up from germline, CDR1 is MNHEY and CDR2 is SMNVEV (reference sequence). The CDR3 spans 14 residues. The V gene end was trimmed by 6 bases and the J gene end by 3 bases; junction bases not matched to a gene: 7.

Comments on this clonotype: One end of the junction is discordant with germline, which a read error may explain. The rearrangement links TRBV19 to TRBJ1-3, with D possibly TRBD1 on 5 matching bases. This CDR3 comprises 14 residues. Germline V gene sequence: CDR1 LNHDA, CDR2 SQIVND (reference sequence). CDR3 sequence: CASSPGLTGNTIYF. CDR3 in DNA: TGTGCCAGTAGCCCGGGACTAACTGGAAACACTATATATTTT.

This clonotype has ten or more counts. The V gene is TRBV9, the J gene TRBJ1-1; D call uncertain. Looked up from germline, CDR1 is SGDLS and CDR2 is YYNGEE. CDR3 length: 13 residues. Trimming left V 5 bases short and J 1 base short, with 9 bases between. DNA of the CDR3: TGTGCCAGCAGTGTTGGGAGGAACACTGAAGCTTTCTTT. It yields the protein CASSVGRNTEAFF.

This clonotype was seen many times. Mismatch with germline at one junction end may stem from a read error. The V and J genes are TRBV6-2 or TRBV6-3 and TRBJ2-5; 8 bases align to TRBD2. The germline gives CDR1 MNHEY, CDR2 SVGEGT. CDR3 length: 15 residues. CDR3 DNA sequence: TGTGCCAGCAATACGGGAGGGACAACCCAAGAAACCCAGTACTTC. It codes for CASNTGGTTQETQYF.

This clonotype was observed at least ten times. The chain uses TRBV6-1 and TRBJ2-6, with 8 bases identical to TRBD1. In germline, CDR1 is MNHNS, CDR2 SASEGT. The V and J ends lost 3 bases and 0 bases, in that order; junction bases with no gene match: 7. The CDR3 totals 18 residues. The CDR3 region has the DNA TGTGCCAGCAGTGATCTGGGACAGGAGGACTCTGGGGCCAACGTCCTGACTTTC. Its protein product is CASSDLGQEDSGANVLTF.

This clonotype was counted many times. The chain uses TRBV6-5 and TRBJ1-5, with TRBD1 matching 7 bases. The V gene end was trimmed by 6 bases and the J gene end by 4 bases; junction bases not matched to a gene: 6. This CDR3 spans 14 amino acids. In germline, CDR1 is MNHEY, CDR2 SVGAGI. CDR3 DNA sequence: TGTGCCAGCAGGTTAACAGGGGCTAATCAGCCCCAGCATTTT. As protein: CASRLTGANQPQHF.

In this sample, this clonotype turned up many times. The chain couples TRBV12-3 or TRBV12-4 to TRBJ1-1, with D possibly being TRBD1 (5 bases). This CDR3 spans 12 amino acids. Trimming cost V 0 bases and J 10 bases, with 9 bases left between them. CDR3 amino acids: CASSLALRGAFF. The CDR3 DNA follows: TGTGCCAGCAGTTTAGCCCTAAGGGGAGCTTTCTTT.

This clonotype showed up many times. The V call is TRBV5-5, the J call TRBJ2-2, with D unclear. CDR3 length: 14 amino acids. Trimming left V 0 bases short and J 1 base short, with 4 bases between. Per the germline V gene, CDR1 is SGHKS and CDR2 is YYEKEE (reference sequence). This CDR3 is CASSLDGNTGELFF. The DNA of the CDR3 is TGTGCCAGCAGCTTGGACGGGAACACCGGGGAGCTGTTTTTT.

Note on this clonotype: This may come from a read error, since a much larger clone is one base off. This rearrangement joins TRBV20-1 to TRBJ1-2; tentatively, D is TRBD1 (6 bases). From germline, CDR1 is DFQATT and CDR2 SNEGSKA (reference sequence). The CDR3 has 15 residues. CDR3 protein: CSARAPWTEIYGHTF. In DNA, the CDR3 is TGCAGTGCTAGAGCTCCCTGGACAGAGATCTATGGCCACACCTTC.

The chain joins TRBV5-1 to TRBJ2-7; the match to TRBD2 covers 10 bases. The germline V gene encodes CDR1 SGHRS and CDR2 YFSETQ. The trim removed 4 bases at V and 2 bases at J, leaving 6 bases unmatched. The CDR3 has 15 residues. Written as DNA, the CDR3 is TGCGCCAGCAGCATAGGACTAGCGGAAACCTACGAGCAGTACTTC. This codes for CASSIGLAETYEQYF.

This clonotype was counted ten times or more. The rearrangement links TRBV29-1 to TRBJ2-6; 11 positions match TRBD1. The germline gives CDR1 SQVTM, CDR2 ANQGSEA. There are 18 residues in the CDR3. J lost 1 base, V lost 6 bases, and 11 bases had no gene match. The CDR3 loop reads CSVPSRTGGASGANVLTF. The CDR3 region has the DNA TGCAGCGTGCCATCCCGGACAGGGGGCGCATCTGGGGCCAACGTCCTGACTTTC.

This clonotype showed up many times. The chain links TRBV12-5 to TRBJ1-1, with TRBD1 as a possible D gene (6 bases). This CDR3 has 12 amino acids. Germline CDR1 LGHNT, CDR2 FRNRAP. The V end was cut by 6 bases, the J end by 4 bases, with 9 bases between. CDR3 protein: CASGGGGTEAFF. DNA of the CDR3: TGTGCTAGTGGGGGGGGCGGCACTGAAGCTTTCTTT.

This clonotype showed up just a few times. The chain recombines TRBV11-2 with TRBJ2-2; 8 bases agree with TRBD2. This CDR3 has 17 residues. V lost 2 bases to trimming and J lost 2 bases; unmatched junction nucleotides: 7. Germline V gene sequence: CDR1 SGHAT, CDR2 FQNNGV. Here the CDR3 reads CASSLPRGGSNTGELFF. CDR3 bases: TGTGCCAGCAGCTTACCCCGGGGGGGGTCTAACACCGGGGAGCTGTTTTTT.

At least ten counts were recorded for this clonotype. V and J are TRBV24-1 and TRBJ2-7; no clear D gene. The germline CDR1 and CDR2 sequences are KGHDR and SFDVKD. V was cut by 4 bases and J by 8 bases, with 11 bases left in between. This CDR3 contains 12 residues. This CDR3 reads CATSDSSTKQYF. DNA for the CDR3: TGTGCCACCAGTGACTCGTCTACGAAGCAGTACTTC.

This clonotype was counted many times. The rearrangement links TRBV7-9 to TRBJ1-2; tentative D call: TRBD1 (5 bases). The V gene lost 2 bases and the J gene lost 8 bases, with 12 bases spanning the gap. The CDR3 extends over 13 amino acids. Germline CDR1 is SEHNR and CDR2 is FQNEAQ (reference sequence). The DNA for the CDR3 is TGTGCCAGCAGCTTAAAGGGGACGCTCGGCTACACCTTC. It is translated as CASSLKGTLGYTF.

Only a few counts were recorded for this clonotype. The chain combines TRBV7-9 with TRBJ2-7; the match to TRBD2 covers 8 bases. The trim removed 5 bases at V and 3 bases at J, leaving 9 bases unmatched. The CDR3 runs 15 residues. Germline CDR1 reads SEHNR; CDR2 reads FQNEAQ (reference sequence). The CDR3 reads CASSPAGGPYYEQYF. The CDR3 DNA reads TGTGCCAGCAGCCCCGCGGGGGGCCCTTACTACGAGCAGTACTTC.

This clonotype has a count of ten or more. The genes are TRBV7-9 and TRBJ1-2; D might be TRBD1 (5 bases). V was clipped by 1 base and J by 8 bases, with 11 bases between them. This CDR3 spans 13 amino acids. Per germline, CDR1 SEHNR and CDR2 FQNEAQ (reference sequence). Written as DNA, the CDR3 is TGTGCCAGCAGCTTAGGCCCAGGGAACGGCTACACCTTC. Protein sequence: CASSLGPGNGYTF. The variable domain in full, completed from reference TRBV7-9 and TRBJ1-2, reads DTGVSQNPRHKITKRGQNVTFRCDPISEHNRLYWYRQTLGQGPEFLTYFQNEAQLEKSRLLSDRFSAERPKGSFSTLEIQRTEQGDSAMYLCASSLGPGNGYTFGSGTRLTVV.

The chain employs TRBV6-1 and TRBJ2-7; D may correspond to TRBD1 or TRBD2 (6 bases each). CDR1 and CDR2 from the germline V gene are MNHNS and SASEGT. The CDR3 consists of 14 residues. V was shortened by 4 bases and J by 2 bases, with 12 bases between the two germline ends. The DNA for the CDR3 is TGTGCCAGCAGTGCCAGGGGACTGACCTACGAGCAGTACTTC. This encodes CASSARGLTYEQYF.

This clonotype was observed a handful of times. The genes are TRBV6-2 or TRBV6-3 and TRBJ2-2; D might be TRBD1 (6 bases). Trimming pared 4 bases from V and 6 bases from J, leaving 9 bases between. Germline lookup yields CDR1 MNHEY and CDR2 SVGEGT. The CDR3 spans 13 residues. The CDR3 reads CASSSHRAGELFF. The CDR3 DNA is TGTGCCAGCAGTTCCCACAGGGCCGGGGAGCTGTTTTTT.

The chain links TRBV7-9 to TRBJ2-7; tentative D call: TRBD1 (5 bases). V shed 5 bases and J shed 3 bases, with 11 bases lying between them. The CDR3 has 13 residues. Germline V lookup: CDR1 SEHNR, CDR2 FQNEAQ (reference sequence). The CDR3 DNA is TGTGCCAGCAGCAACGACAGATACTACGAGCAGTACTTC. Amino acids: CASSNDRYYEQYF.

This clonotype was picked up many times. This chain links TRBV19 with TRBJ1-1, with D tentatively TRBD1 (6 bases). Per germline, CDR1 LNHDA and CDR2 SQIVND (reference sequence). This CDR3 contains 13 residues. Trimming took 9 bases from V and 8 from J, leaving 19 bases between them. The CDR3 sequence: CASKPRGALEAFF. The CDR3 DNA sequence: TGTGCCAGCAAACCCCGGGGGGCCTTAGAAGCTTTCTTT. Full variable domain (outside the CDR3, taken from reference TRBV19 and TRBJ1-1): DGGITQSPKYLFRKEGQNVTLSCEQNLNHDAMYWYRQDPGQGLRLIYYSQIVNDFQKGDIAEGYSVSREKKESFPLTVTSAQKNPTAFYLCASKPRGALEAFFGQGTRLTVV.

Note on this clonotype: A much larger clone sits a single nucleotide away, making a read error possible. The V call is TRBV13, the J call TRBJ2-7, with TRBD1 matching 12 bases. Germline assignment: CDR1 PRHDT and CDR2 FYEKMQ (reference sequence). The J segment lost 5 bases and the V segment lost 4 bases, leaving 12 bases of the junction unmatched. The CDR3 covers 17 residues. CDR3 amino acids: CASSSPGQGAISDEQYF. In nucleotides, the CDR3 is TGTGCCAGCAGCTCTCCGGGACAGGGGGCGATATCCGACGAGCAGTACTTC.

This clonotype was counted at least ten times. V usage is TRBV20-1 and J usage is TRBJ2-5; 12 bases map to TRBD2. Germline V gene sequence: CDR1 DFQATT, CDR2 SNEGSKA (reference sequence). The CDR3 is made up of 17 amino acids. Unmatched junction bases numbered 7, after V lost 0 bases and J lost 2 bases. DNA for the CDR3: TGCAGTGCTAGAGACGGTCTAGCGGGGGGGCCGCAAGAGACCCAGTACTTC. As protein: CSARDGLAGGPQETQYF.

This clonotype appeared a few times. The germline gene is not matched at one end of the junction; a read error may be the cause. V usage is TRBV7-2 and J usage is TRBJ2-4; 7 positions agree with TRBD1. Germline values: CDR1 SGHTA, CDR2 FQGNSA. This CDR3 is 15 amino acids long. This chain's CDR3 is CASSPRQGAKNIKYF. The CDR3 nucleotides read TGTGCCAGCAGCCCCAGACAGGGAGCCAAAAACATTAAGTACTTC. Full variable domain (outside the CDR3, taken from reference TRBV7-2 and TRBJ2-4): GAGVSQSPSNKVTEKGKDVELRCDPISGHTALYWYRQSLGQGLEFLIYFQGNSAPDKSGLPSDRFSAERTGGSVSTLTIQRTQQEDSAVYLCASSPRQGAKNIKYFGAGTRLSVL.